Below, one T cell receptor (beta chain) is given with its context. Here immunoSEQ multiplex PCR was the method, and the copy in TCRdb shows in-frame clones only, minus some. This sample has about 270,000 clones, with roughly 86% found just once. This record belongs to a study of blood T cell repertoires in COVID-19. The germline gives CDR1 SGHDT, CDR2 YYEEEE. CDR3 length equals 15 residues. The V gene end was trimmed by 0 bases and the J gene end by 9 bases; junction bases not matched to a gene: 6. Specimen: PBMCs or T cells enriched from blood (not recorded which). This TCR came from a woman younger than 35 who had recovered from COVID-19. V and J are TRBV5-6 and TRBJ1-6; 7 bases are a match to TRBD1. CDR3 sequence: CASSLAGTGVSPLHF. The CDR3 bases are TGTGCCAGCAGCTTGGCCGGAACAGGGGTTTCACCCCTCCACTTT.